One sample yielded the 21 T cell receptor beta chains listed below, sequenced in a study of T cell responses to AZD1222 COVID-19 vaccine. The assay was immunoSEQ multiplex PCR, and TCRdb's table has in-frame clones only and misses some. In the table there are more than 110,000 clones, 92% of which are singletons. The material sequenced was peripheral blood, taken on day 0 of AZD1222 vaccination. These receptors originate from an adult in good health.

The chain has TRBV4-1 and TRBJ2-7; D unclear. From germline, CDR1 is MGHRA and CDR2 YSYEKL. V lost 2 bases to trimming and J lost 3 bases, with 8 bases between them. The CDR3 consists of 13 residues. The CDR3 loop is CASSQRPDYEQYF. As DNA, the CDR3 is TGCGCCAGCAGCCAACGGCCCGACTACGAGCAGTACTTC.

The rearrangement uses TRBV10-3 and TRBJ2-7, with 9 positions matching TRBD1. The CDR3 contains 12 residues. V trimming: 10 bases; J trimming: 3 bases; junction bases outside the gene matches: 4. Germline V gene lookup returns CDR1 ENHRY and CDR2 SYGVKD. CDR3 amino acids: CATRDRDYEQYF. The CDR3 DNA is TGTGCCACCCGGGACAGGGACTACGAGCAGTACTTC.

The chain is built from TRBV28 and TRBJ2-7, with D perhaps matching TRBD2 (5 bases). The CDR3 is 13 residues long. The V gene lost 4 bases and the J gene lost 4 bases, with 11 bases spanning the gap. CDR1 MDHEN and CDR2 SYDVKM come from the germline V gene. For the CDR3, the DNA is TGTGCCAGCAGTTGGGCTAGAGGGTACGAGCAGTACTTC. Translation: CASSWARGYEQYF.

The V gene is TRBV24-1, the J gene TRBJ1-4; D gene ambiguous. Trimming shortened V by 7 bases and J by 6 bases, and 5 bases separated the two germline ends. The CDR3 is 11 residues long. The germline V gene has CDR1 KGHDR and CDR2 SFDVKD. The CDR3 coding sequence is TGTGCCACCAGGCAAGATGAAAAACTGTTTTTT. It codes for CATRQDEKLFF.

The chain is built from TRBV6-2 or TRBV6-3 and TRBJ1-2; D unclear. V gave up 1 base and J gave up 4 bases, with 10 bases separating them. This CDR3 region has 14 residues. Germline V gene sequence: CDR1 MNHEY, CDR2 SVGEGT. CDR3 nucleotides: TGTGCCAGCAGTTACTTAGGCATCGGCTATGGCTACACCTTC. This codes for CASSYLGIGYGYTF.

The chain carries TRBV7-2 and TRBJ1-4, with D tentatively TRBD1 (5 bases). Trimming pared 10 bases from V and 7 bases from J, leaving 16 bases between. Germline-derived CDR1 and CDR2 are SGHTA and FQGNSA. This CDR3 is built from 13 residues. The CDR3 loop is CATRRGGSEKLFF. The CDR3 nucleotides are TGTGCCACCCGGCGGGGGGGAAGTGAAAAACTGTTTTTT.

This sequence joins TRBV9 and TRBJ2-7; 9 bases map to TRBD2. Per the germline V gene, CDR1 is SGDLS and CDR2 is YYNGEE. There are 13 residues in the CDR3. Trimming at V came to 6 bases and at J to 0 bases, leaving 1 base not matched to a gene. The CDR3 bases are TGTGCCAGCACGCGGGAGGGCTCCTACGAGCAGTACTTC. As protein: CASTREGSYEQYF.

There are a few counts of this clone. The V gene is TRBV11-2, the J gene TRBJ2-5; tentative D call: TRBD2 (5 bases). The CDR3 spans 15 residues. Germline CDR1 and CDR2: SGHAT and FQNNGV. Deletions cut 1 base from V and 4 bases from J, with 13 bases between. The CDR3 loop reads CASSLGPGSGETQYF. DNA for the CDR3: TGTGCCAGCAGCTTAGGACCGGGATCAGGAGAGACCCAGTACTTC.

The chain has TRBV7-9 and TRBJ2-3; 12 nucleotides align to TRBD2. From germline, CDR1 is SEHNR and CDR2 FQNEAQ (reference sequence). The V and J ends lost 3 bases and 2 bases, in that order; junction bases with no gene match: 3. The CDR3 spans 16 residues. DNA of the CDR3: TGTGCCAGCAGCTTTTCTAGCGGGAGGGCCACAGATACGCAGTATTTT. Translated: CASSFSSGRATDTQYF.

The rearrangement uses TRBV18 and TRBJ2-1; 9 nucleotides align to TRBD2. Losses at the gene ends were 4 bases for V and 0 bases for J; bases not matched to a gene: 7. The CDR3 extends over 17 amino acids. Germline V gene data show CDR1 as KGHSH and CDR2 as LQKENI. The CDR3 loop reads CASSLAGEGLSYNEQFF. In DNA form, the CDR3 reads TGTGCCAGCTCACTAGCGGGGGAGGGCCTCTCCTACAATGAGCAGTTCTTC.

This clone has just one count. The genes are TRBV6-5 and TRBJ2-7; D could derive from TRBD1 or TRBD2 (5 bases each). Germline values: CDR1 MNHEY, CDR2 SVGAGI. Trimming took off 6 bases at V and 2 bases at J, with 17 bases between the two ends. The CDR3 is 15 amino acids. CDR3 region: CASSQIEGLPYEQYF. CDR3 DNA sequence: TGTGCCAGCAGCCAGATCGAGGGGCTCCCCTACGAGCAGTACTTC.

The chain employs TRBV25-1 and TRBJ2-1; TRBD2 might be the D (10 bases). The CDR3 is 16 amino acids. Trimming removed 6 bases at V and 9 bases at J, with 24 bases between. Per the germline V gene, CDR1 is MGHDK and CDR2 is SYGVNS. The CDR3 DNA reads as TGTGCCAGCAGCCGCGGACAGGGGCTAGCGGGAGCTGAGCAGTTCTTC. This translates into CASSRGQGLAGAEQFF.

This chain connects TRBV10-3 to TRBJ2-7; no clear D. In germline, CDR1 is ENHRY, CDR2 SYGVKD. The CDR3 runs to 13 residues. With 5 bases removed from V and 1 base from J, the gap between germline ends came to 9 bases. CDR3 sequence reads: CAISIRASYEQYF. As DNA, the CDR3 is TGTGCCATCAGTATTAGAGCTTCCTACGAGCAGTACTTC.

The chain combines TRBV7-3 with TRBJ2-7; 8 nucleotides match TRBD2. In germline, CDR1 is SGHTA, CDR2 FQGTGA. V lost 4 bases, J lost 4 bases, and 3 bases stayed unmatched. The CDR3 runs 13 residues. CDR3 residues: CASSYGLAYEQYF. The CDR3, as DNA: TGTGCCAGCAGCTACGGACTAGCTTACGAGCAGTACTTC.

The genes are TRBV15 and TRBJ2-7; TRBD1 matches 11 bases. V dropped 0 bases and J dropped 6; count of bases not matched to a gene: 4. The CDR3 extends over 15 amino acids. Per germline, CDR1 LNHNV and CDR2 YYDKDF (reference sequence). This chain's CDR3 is CATSRDGGTGGEQYF. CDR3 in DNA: TGTGCCACCAGCAGAGATGGGGGGACAGGGGGCGAGCAGTACTTC.

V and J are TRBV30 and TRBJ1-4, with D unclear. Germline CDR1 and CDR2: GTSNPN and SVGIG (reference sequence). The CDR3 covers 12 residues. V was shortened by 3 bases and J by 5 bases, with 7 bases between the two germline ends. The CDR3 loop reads CAWSDSNEKLFF. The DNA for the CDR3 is TGTGCCTGGAGCGACTCGAATGAAAAACTGTTTTTT.

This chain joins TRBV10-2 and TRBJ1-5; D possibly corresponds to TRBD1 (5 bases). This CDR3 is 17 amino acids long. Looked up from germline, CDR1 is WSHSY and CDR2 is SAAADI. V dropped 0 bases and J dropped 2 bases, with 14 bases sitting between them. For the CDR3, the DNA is TGCGCCAGCAGTGAGTCGAGTTGGGGGAGGCGCAATCAGCCCCAGCATTTT. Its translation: CASSESSWGRRNQPQHF.

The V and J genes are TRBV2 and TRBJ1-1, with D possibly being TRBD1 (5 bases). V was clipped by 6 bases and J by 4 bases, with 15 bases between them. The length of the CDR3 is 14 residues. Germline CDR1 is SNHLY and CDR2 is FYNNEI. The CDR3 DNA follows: TGTGCCAGCAGCGGGGGAACGGCCGGCACTGAAGCTTTCTTT. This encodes CASSGGTAGTEAFF.

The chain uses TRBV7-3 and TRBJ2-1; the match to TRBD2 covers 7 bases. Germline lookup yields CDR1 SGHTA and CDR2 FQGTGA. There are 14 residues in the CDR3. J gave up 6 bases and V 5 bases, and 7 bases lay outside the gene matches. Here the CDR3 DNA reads TGTGCCAGCAGCCCTACGGGCGGGAGCAATGAGCAGTTCTTC. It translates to CASSPTGGSNEQFF.

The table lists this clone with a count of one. The CDR3 nucleotides read TGTGCCAGCAGCTCCCTAGCGGGAGGGCGATACAATGAGCAGTTCTTC. Its protein is CASSSLAGGRYNEQFF. V usage is TRBV7-2 and J usage is TRBJ2-1; 12 bases map to TRBD2. Germline loops: CDR1 SGHTA, CDR2 FQGNSA. The junction had 5 bases not matched to a gene; V was cut back by 4 bases and J by 4 bases. The CDR3 sequence is 16 residues long.

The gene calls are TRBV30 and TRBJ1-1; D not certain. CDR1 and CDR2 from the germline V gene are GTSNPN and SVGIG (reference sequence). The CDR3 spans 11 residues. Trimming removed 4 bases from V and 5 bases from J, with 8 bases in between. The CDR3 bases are TGTGCCTGGATGGAGGGAACTGAAGCTTTCTTT. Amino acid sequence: CAWMEGTEAFF.